This record concerns one TCR beta chain sequence. Its specificity is unknown. This may arise from a read error, as a much more abundant clone is one base away. This sample was taken from a study of T cell repertoires in cytomegalovirus infection. Study in general: It can be stated that public TCR beta signatures indicated CMV infection as well as a matching HLA type. Study observations and caveats: Predominance within the ex vivo response was attributable to HLA-C-restricted CMV-specific TCR beta clonotypes. Based on cumulative public TCR beta family frequency, carriers of CMV plus the relevant HLA were identified.

TCRdb re-called the reads with MiXCR, one entry per CDR3 protein. The sample gives almost 300,000 distinct CDR3 sequences, approximately 8.9% of which show up once; approximately 2.4% is in the top ten. The CDR3 runs 18 residues. The trim removed 4 bases at V and 6 bases at J, leaving 18 bases unmatched. This sequence was found in a human donor in good health (CMV status not recorded). Some clones in this sample may be carry-over from other donors' samples. The chain couples TRBV23-1 to TRBJ1-5, with 7 bases lining up with TRBD1. TRBV23-1 is filed as an ORF, its function uncertain. Sequencing used PBMCs. The CDR3 here is CASSRRNRGPRLSQPQHF. The DNA of the CDR3 is TGCGCCAGCAGTCGGAGGAACAGGGGACCTCGGCTGAGTCAGCCCCAGCATTTT.